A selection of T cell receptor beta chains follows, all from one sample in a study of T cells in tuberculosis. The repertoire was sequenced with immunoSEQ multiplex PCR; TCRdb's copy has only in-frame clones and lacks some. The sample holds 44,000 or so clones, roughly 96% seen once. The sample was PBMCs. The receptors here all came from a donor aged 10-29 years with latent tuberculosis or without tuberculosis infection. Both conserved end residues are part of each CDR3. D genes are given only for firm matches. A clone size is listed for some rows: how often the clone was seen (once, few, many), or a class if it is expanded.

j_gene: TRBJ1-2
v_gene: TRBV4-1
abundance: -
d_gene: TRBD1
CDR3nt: TGCGCCAGCAGCCTCGGACAGGGAGGGGGCTACACCTTC
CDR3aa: CASSLGQGGGYTF

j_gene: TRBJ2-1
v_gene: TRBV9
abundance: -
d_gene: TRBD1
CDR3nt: TGTGCCAGCAGCGTGGGATGGGACAGTTACTCCTACAATGAGCAGTTCTTC
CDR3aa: CASSVGWDSYSYNEQFF

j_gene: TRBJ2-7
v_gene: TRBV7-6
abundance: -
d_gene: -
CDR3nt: TGTGCCAGCAGCTCAGCCCTGAGGGATGGCGAGCAGTACTTC
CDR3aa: CASSSALRDGEQYF

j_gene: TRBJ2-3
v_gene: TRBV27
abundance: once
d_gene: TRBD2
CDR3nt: TGTGCCAGCAGACCGGGACTAGCGGGGTCGGGTGGGACAGATACGCAGTATTTT
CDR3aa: CASRPGLAGSGGTDTQYF

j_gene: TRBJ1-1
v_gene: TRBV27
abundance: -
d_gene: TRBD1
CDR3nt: TGTGCCAGCAGTGTGCTACAGGGGACGAACACTGAAGCTTTCTTT
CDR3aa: CASSVLQGTNTEAFF

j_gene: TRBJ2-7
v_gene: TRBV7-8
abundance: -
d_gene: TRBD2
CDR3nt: TGTGCCAGCAGCTACACCGGGACTAGCTTCAACGAGCAGTACTTC
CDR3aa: CASSYTGTSFNEQYF

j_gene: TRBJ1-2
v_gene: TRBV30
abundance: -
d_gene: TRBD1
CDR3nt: TGTGCCTGGAGTTCCGGACAGGCATCTGGGGGCTACACCTTC
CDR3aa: CAWSSGQASGGYTF

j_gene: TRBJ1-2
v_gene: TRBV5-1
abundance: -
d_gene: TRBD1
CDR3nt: TGCGCCAGCAGCCTACAGGGGGAGTCTGATGGCTACACCTTC
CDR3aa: CASSLQGESDGYTF

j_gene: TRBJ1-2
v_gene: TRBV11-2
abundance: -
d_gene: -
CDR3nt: TGTGCCAGCAAACACACAGGGCTAAACTATGGCTACACCTTC
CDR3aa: CASKHTGLNYGYTF

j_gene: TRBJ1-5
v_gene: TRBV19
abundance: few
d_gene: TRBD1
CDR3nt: TGTGCCAGTAGACCACAGGGGGGATATCAGCCCCAGCATTTT
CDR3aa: CASRPQGGYQPQHF

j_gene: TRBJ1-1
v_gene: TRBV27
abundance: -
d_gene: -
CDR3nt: TGTGCCACCCTCCTAGGAAACACTGAAGCTTTCTTT
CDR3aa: CATLLGNTEAFF

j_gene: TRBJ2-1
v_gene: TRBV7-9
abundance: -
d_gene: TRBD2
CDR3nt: TGTGCCAGCAGCTTGGAAGGACTAGCGGGAGGTGAGCAGTTCTTC
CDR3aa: CASSLEGLAGGEQFF

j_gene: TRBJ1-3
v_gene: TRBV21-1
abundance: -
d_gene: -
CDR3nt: TGTGCCAGCAGCAAAGTAAGGAGGAAAGGGTCAAACACTGGAAACACCATATATTTT
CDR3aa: CASSKVRRKGSNTGNTIYF

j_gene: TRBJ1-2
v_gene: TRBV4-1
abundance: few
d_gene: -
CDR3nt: TGCGCCAGCCTCCCCACGGGCGGGCCTAACTATGGCTACACCTTC
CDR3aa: CASLPTGGPNYGYTF

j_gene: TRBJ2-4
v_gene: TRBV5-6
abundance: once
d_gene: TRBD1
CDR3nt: TGTGCCAGCAGCTCGGCCGACAGGGTAGCCAAAAACATTCAGTACTTC
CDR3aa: CASSSADRVAKNIQYF

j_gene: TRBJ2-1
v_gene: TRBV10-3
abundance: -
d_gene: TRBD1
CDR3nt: TGTGCCATCAGTAAGGGGACAGGGAAACCCTACAATGAGCAGTTCTTC
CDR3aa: CAISKGTGKPYNEQFF

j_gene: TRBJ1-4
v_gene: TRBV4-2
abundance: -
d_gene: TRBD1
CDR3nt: TGTGCCAGCAGCAACGGTGGCCCAGGGGGTGAAAAACTGTTTTTT
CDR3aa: CASSNGGPGGEKLFF

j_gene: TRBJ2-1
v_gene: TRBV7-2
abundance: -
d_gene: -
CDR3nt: TGTGCCAGCAGCTTAGCGGGGACATACAATGAGCAGTTCTTC
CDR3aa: CASSLAGTYNEQFF

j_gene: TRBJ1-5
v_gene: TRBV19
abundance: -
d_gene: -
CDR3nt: TGTGCCAGTAGTACGCAGCGGTTTCAGCCCCAGCATTTT
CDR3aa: CASSTQRFQPQHF

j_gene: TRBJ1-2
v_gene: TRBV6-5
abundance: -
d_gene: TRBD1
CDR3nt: TGTGCCAGCAGCCGACAGGGAAGGTATGGCTACACCTTC
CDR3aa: CASSRQGRYGYTF

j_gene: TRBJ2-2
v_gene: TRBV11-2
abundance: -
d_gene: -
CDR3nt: TGTGCCAGCAGCTTAGTCCCGGACGGGAGCACCGGGGAGCTGTTTTTT
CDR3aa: CASSLVPDGSTGELFF

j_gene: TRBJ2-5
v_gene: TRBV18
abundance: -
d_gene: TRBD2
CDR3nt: TGTGCCAGCTCACCATCCCATGGACTAGCGGGAGGAGAGACCCAGTACTTC
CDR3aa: CASSPSHGLAGGETQYF

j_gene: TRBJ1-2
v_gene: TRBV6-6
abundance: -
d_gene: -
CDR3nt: TGTGCCAGCAGTTACCAGGGGCAAGTAGGAGGCTACACCTTC
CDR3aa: CASSYQGQVGGYTF

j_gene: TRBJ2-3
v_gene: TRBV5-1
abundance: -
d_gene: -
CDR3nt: TGCGCCAGCAGCTTGGAAATATCGGGGGGCATAGGGACAGATACGCAGTATTTT
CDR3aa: CASSLEISGGIGTDTQYF

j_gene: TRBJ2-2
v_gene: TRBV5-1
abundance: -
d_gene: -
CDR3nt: TGCGCCAGCACCCTGGAGAGTCCGAGGGGGGAGCTGTTTTTT
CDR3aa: CASTLESPRGELFF

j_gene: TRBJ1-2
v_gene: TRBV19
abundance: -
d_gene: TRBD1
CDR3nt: TGTGCCAGTAGTCCCTTAGGAGGACAGGTCTATGGCTACACCTTC
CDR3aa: CASSPLGGQVYGYTF

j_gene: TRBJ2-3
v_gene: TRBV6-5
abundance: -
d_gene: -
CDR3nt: TGTGCCAGCAGAAACCGGAGAGCTCCCACAGATACGCAGTATTTT
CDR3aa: CASRNRRAPTDTQYF

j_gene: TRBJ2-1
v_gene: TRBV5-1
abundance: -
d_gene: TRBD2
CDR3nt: TGCGCCAGCAGCGTGGTAGCGGGCTTCTACAATGAGCAGTTCTTC
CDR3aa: CASSVVAGFYNEQFF

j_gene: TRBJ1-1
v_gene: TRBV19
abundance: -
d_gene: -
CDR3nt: TGTGCCAGTAGGTGGGGGGAAATGAACACTGAAGCTTTCTTT
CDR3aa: CASRWGEMNTEAFF

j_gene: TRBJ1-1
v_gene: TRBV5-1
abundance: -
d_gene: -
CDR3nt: TGCACCAGCAGTTTAGCCGTGAACACTGAAGCTTTCTTT
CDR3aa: CTSSLAVNTEAFF

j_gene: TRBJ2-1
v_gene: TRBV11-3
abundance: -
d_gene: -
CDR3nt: TGTGCCAGCAGCCTAAGCTCCTACAATGAGCAGTTCTTC
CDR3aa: CASSLSSYNEQFF

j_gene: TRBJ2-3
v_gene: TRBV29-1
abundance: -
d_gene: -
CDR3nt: TGCAGCGTGGGAGGCAGGGTTACAGATACGCAGTATTTT
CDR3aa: CSVGGRVTDTQYF

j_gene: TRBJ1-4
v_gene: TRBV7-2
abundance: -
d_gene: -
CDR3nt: TGTGCCAGCAGCTTAGGGGGAGGAAATGAAAAACTGTTTTTT
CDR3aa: CASSLGGGNEKLFF

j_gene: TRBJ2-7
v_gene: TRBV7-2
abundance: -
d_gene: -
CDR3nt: TGTGCCAGCAGCTTAACGGGATACGAGCAGTACTTC
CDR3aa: CASSLTGYEQYF

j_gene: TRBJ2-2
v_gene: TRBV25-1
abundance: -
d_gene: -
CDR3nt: TGTGCCAGCAGTGCCGGGAACCCTATCAACACCGGGGAGCTGTTTTTT
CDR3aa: CASSAGNPINTGELFF

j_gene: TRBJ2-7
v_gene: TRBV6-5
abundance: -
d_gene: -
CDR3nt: TGTGCCAACGAGTCGGACTGGAAATACGAGCAGTACTTC
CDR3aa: CANESDWKYEQYF

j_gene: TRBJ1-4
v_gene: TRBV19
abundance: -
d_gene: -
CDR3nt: TGTGCCTCCCGTGGGGGGACTAATGAAAAACTGTTTTTT
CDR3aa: CASRGGTNEKLFF

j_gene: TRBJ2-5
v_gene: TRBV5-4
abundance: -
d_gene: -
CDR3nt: TGTGCCAGCAGCCGACGACTAGGAGGCGAGACCCAGTACTTC
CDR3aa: CASSRRLGGETQYF

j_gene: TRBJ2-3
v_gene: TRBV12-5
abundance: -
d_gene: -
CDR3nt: TGTGCTAGTGCCGAAATCAGGGGATTATCAGATACGCAGTATTTT
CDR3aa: CASAEIRGLSDTQYF

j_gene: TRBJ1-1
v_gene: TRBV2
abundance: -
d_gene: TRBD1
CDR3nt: TGTGCCAGCAGTTTGGACAGGGCAAACACTGAAGCTTTCTTT
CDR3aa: CASSLDRANTEAFF

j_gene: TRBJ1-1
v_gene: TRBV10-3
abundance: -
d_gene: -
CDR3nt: TGTGCCATCAGTGGTTCCATGAACACTGAAGCTTTCTTT
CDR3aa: CAISGSMNTEAFF

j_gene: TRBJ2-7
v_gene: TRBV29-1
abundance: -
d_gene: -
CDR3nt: TGCAGCGCCCAAGAGGGCGTGAGGGAGCAGTACTTC
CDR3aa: CSAQEGVREQYF